Included here is one TCR beta chain sequence, with context. As yet, its antigen is unknown. The PCR made use of 60 Vbeta and 13 Jbeta primers. The data were produced by immunoSEQ multiplex PCR, yet TCRdb's version contains in-frame clones alone and is incomplete. The data show about 270,000 clones, roughly 70% seen once. The sample comes from a study of cytomegalovirus exposure and HLA in healthy donors. Germline-derived CDR1 and CDR2 are SNHLY and FYNNEI. The CDR3 is 12 amino acids. V lost 1 base to trimming and J lost 10 bases, with 8 bases between them. General study findings and limits: Per published reports, the classifier diagnosed cytomegalovirus status with high specificity and sensitivity.

The chain carries TRBV2 and TRBJ2-1; tentative D call: TRBD2 (6 bases). The specimen was PBMCs. The sequence was collected from a female donor in good health and CMV-seronegative. CDR3 residues: CASSEGGREQFF. In DNA form, the CDR3 reads TGTGCCAGCAGTGAAGGGGGGAGGGAGCAGTTCTTC. Together with reference TRBV2 and TRBJ2-1, the CDR3 gives the full variable domain: EPEVTQTPSHQVTQMGQEVILRCVPISNHLYFYWYRQILGQKVEFLVSFYNNEISEKSEIFDDQFSVERPDGSNFTLKIRSTKLEDSAMYFCASSEGGREQFFGPGTRLTVL.